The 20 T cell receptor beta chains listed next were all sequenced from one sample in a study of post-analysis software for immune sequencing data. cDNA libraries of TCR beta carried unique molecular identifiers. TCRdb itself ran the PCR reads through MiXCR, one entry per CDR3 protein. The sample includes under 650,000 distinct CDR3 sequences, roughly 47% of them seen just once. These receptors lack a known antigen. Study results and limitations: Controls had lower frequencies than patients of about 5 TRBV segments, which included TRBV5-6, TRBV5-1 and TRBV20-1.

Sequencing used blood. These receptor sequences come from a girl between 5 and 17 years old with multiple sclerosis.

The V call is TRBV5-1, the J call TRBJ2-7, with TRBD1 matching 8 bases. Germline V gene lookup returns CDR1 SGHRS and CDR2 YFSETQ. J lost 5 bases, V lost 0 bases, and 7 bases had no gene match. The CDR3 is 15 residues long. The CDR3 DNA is TGCGCCAGCAGCTTGGCTGGGACAGGTCCCGACGAGCAGTACTTC. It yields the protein CASSLAGTGPDEQYF.

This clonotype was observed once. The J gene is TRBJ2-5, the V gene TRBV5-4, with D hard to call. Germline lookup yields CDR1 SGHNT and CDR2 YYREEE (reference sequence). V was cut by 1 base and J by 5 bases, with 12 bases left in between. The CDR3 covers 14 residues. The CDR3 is CASSLTPTWETQYF. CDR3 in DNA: TGTGCCAGCAGCTTGACCCCTACATGGGAGACCCAGTACTTC.

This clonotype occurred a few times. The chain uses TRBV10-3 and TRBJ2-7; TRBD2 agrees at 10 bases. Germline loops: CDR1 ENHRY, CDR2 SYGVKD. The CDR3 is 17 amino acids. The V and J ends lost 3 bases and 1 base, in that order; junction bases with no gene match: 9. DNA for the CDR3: TGTGCCATCAGTGAAAGCTTAGCGGGAGGAGCTTCCTACGAGCAGTACTTC. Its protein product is CAISESLAGGASYEQYF.

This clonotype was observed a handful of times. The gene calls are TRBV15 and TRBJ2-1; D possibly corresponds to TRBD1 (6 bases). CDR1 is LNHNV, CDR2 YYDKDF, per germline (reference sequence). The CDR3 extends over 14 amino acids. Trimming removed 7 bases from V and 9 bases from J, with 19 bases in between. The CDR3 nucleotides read TGTGCCACCACCATAACAGAACAGGGTGCTGAGCAGTTCTTC. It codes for CATTITEQGAEQFF.

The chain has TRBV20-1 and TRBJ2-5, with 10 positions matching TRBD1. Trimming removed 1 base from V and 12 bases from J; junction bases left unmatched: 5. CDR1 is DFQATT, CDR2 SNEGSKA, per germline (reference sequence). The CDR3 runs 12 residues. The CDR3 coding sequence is TGCAGTGCTAGAGTCGGACAGGGGGTTGAGTACTTC. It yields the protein CSARVGQGVEYF.

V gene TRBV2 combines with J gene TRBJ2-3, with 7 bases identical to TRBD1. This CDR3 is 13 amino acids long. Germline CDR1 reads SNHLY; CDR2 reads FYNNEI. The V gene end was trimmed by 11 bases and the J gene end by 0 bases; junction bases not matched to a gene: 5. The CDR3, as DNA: TGTGCCTCGAAACAGGGGAGCACAGATACGCAGTATTTT. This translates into CASKQGSTDTQYF.

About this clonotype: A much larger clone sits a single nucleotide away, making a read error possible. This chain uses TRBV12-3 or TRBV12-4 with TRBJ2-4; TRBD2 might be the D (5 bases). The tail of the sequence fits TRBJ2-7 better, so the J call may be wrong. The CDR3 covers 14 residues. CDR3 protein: CASNDFGGPYEQYF. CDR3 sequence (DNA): TGTGCCAGCAATGATTTCGGAGGCCCCTACGAGCAGTACTTC.

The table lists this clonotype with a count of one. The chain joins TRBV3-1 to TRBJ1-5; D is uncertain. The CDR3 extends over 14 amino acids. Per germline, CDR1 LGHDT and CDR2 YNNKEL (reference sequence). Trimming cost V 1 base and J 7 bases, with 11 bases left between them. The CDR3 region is CASSQGSVRQPQHF. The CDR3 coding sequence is TGTGCCAGCAGCCAAGGGTCCGTTCGCCAGCCCCAGCATTTT.

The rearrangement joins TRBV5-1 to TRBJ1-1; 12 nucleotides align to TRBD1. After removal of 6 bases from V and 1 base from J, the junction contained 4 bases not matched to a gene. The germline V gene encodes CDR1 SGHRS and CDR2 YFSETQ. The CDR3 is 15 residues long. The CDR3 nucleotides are TGCGCCAGCACGAGGGACAGGGGGCCGAACACTGAAGCTTTCTTT. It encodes CASTRDRGPNTEAFF.

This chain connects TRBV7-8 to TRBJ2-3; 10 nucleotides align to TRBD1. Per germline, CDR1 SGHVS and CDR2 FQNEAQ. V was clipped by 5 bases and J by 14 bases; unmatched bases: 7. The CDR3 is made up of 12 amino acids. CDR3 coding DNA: TGTGCCAGCAGCCTGGGACAGGGGACACGGTATTTT. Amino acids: CASSLGQGTRYF.

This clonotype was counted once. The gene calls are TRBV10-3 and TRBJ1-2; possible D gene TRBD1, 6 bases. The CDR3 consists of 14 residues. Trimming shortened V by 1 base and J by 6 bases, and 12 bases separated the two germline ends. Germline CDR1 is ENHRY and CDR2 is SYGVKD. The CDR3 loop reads CAISEFRGDHGYTF. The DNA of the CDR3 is TGTGCCATCAGTGAGTTCAGGGGCGACCATGGCTACACCTTC.

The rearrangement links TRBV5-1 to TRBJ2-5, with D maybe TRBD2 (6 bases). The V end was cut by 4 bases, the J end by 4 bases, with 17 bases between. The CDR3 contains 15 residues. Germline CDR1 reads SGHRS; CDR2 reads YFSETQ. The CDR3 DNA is TGCGCCAGCAGCCCCCAACCGGGACTCTCAGAGACCCAGTACTTC. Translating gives CASSPQPGLSETQYF. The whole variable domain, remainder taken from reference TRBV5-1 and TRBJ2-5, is KAGVTQTPRYLIKTRGQQVTLSCSPISGHRSVSWYQQTPGQGLQFLFEYFSETQRNKGNFPGRFSGRQFSNSRSEMNVSTLELGDSALYLCASSPQPGLSETQYFGPGTRLLVL.

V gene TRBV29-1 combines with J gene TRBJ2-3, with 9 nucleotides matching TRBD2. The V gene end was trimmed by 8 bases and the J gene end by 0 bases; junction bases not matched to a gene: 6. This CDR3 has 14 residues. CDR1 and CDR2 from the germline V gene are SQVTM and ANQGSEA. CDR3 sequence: CSSEAGGSTDTQYF. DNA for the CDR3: TGCAGCTCTGAGGCGGGGGGGAGCACAGATACGCAGTATTTT.

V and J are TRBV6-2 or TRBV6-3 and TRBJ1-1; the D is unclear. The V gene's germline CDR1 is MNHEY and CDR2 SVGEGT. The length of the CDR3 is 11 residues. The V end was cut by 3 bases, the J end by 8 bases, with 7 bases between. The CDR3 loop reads CASSYTDEAFF. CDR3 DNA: TGTGCCAGCAGTTATACGGACGAAGCTTTCTTT.

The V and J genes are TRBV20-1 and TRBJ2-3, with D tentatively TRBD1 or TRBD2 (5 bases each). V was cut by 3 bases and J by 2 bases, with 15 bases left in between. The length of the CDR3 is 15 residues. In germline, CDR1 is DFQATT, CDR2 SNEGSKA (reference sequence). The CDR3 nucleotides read TGCAGTGCTAGTGAGGGGCCGGTATACACAGATACGCAGTATTTT. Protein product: CSASEGPVYTDTQYF.

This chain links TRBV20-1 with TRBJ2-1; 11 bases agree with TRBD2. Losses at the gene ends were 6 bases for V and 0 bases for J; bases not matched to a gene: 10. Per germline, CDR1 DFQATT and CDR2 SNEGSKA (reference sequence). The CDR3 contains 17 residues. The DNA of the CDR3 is TGCAGTGCCGCAACTAGCGGGGGACGATACTCCTACAATGAGCAGTTCTTC. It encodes CSAATSGGRYSYNEQFF.

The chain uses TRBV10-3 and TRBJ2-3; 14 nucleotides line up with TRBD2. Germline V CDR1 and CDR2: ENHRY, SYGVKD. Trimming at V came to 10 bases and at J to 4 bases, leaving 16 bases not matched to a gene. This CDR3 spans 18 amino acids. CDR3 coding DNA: TGTGCCACCTTGGACGGAGGGACTAGCGGGAGAATCGCAGATACGCAGTATTTT. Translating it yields CATLDGGTSGRIADTQYF.

The CDR3 sequence is CASGLVWDPQPYEQYF. CDR3 coding DNA: TGTGCTAGTGGTTTGGTATGGGACCCCCAACCGTACGAGCAGTACTTC. The rearrangement uses TRBV12-5 and TRBJ2-7; D assignment may be TRBD1 or TRBD2 (5 bases each). The germline V gene encodes CDR1 LGHNT and CDR2 FRNRAP. Trimming stripped 0 bases from V and 4 bases from J, with 16 bases between. The CDR3 runs 16 residues.

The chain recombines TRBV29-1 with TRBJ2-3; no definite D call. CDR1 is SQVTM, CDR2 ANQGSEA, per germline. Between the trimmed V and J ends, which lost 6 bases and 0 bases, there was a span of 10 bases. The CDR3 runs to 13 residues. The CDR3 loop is CSVPPASTDTQYF. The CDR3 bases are TGCAGCGTCCCTCCGGCAAGCACAGATACGCAGTATTTT.

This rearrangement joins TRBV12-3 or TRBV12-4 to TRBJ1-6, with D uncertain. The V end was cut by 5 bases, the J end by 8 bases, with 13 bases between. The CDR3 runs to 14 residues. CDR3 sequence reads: CASSQTGFDSPLHF. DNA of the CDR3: TGTGCCAGCAGTCAGACGGGGTTTGATTCACCCCTCCACTTT.